What follows describes a single TCR beta chain. Antigen specificity is unknown. Measured with immunoSEQ multiplex PCR; TCRdb has only the in-frame clones, and not every one. The data contain roughly 23,000 clones, 70% to 90% of them singletons. The sample originates from a study of T cells in localized non-small cell lung cancer. General study findings and limits: Longer overall survival was linked to higher blood T cell density. Tumor samples were not multi-region, leaving intratumor heterogeneity unexcluded. Uninvolved adjacent lung, not tumor, had the highest T cell clonality.

The V end lost 5 bases, the J end lost 3 bases, and 2 bases lay between the germline ends. This CDR3 spans 11 amino acids. Germline V gives CDR1 MNHEY, CDR2 SVGAGI. This chain links TRBV6-5 with TRBJ1-3; D call uncertain. This receptor was identified in a male donor aged 60 or over with stage I squamous cell lung carcinoma. The sample was peripheral blood, taken before any cancer treatment. The CDR3 DNA follows: TGTGCCAGCAGTCGTGGAAACACCATATATTTT. Translated, it gives CASSRGNTIYF.